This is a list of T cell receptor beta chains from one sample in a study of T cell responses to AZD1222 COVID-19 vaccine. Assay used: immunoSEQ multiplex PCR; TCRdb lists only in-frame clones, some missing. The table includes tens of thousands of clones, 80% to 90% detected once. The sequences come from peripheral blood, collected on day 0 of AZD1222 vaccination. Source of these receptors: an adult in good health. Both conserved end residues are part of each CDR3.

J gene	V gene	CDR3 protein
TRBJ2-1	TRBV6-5	CASSYGREAYNEQFF
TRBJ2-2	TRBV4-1	CASSRARLANTGELFF
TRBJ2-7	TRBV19	CASSTGVSWNEQYF
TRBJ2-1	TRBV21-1	CASSKAGVAPTRDHEQFF
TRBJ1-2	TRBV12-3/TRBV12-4	CASSLTANYGYTF
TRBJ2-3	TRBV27	CASSFREGNTQYF
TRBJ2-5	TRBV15	CATSRDRGTETQYF
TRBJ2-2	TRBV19	CASSRQGFNTGELFF
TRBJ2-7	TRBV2	CASSVAGNEQYF
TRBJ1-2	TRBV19	CASSIPRTGALGYTF
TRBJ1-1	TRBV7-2	CASGRDRKNTEAFF
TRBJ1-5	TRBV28	CASSLVSNQPQHF
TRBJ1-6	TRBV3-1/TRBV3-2	CASSQDGGIRSPLHF